The entry below gives a single T cell receptor beta chain sequence along with its context. The antigen remains unidentified. The sample is drawn from a study of identical twins. Overall study results and limits: There is a chance that invariant MAIT and iNKT cells partially muddied zero-insertion analyses. Twin pairs' shared out-of-frame alpha sequences were enriched in low generation probability.

The CDR3 is 16 residues long. V was trimmed by 4 bases and J by 0 bases, leaving 17 bases between them. The germline gives CDR1 SQVTM, CDR2 ANQGSEA. Healthy Caucasians made up all donors. One entry per CDR3 protein, called by TCRdb with MiXCR from the 5' RACE reads. Seen here are 1.5 million to 2 million distinct CDR3 sequences, roughly 35% observed once, and the top ten hold 0.27%. The sequencing sample was made of cord blood. This sequence joins TRBV29-1 and TRBJ2-3; no clear D. This receptor was identified in a newborn girl in good health. As DNA, the CDR3 is TGCAGCGTTGCCGATCCCCACGGACCTAGCACAGATACGCAGTATTTT. It is translated as CSVADPHGPSTDTQYF.